This T cell receptor beta chain is from a study of blood T cell repertoires in COVID-19. Study in general: PBMCs, B-cell-depleted T cells, or T cells were the source of the cDNA or gDNA that made up the material.

Allocation to cohorts depended on clinical history reported by the participants. Trimming took off 4 bases at V and 2 bases at J, with 11 bases between the two ends. CDR3 length equals 14 residues. Germline CDR1 is LGHDT and CDR2 is YNNKEL (reference sequence). Per the authors' pipeline: Researchers report that nucleated cell counts were estimated from reference gene primer amplification. Sequencing used immunoSEQ multiplex PCR; TCRdb keeps in-frame clones, though not all of them. V and J calls and clone size are given by that table; D and trimming were obtained from the DNA. The data show under 400,000 clones, 65% to 90% seen once.

Sequenced input: PBMCs or T cells enriched from blood (not recorded which). This rearrangement joins TRBV3-1 (or the pseudogene TRBV3-2) to TRBJ2-5, with D perhaps TRBD2 (6 bases). This receptor was taken from a woman in her 40s with acute COVID-19. CDR3 DNA: TGTGCCAGCAGCCTCCCCGGAGGGCAAGAGACCCAGTACTTC. This gives the protein CASSLPGGQETQYF.